Presented here are 15 T cell receptor beta chains from one specimen sequenced in a study of memory CD4+ T cells and cytomegalovirus serostatus. Assay: immunoSEQ multiplex PCR; the TCRdb copy retains only in-frame clones and omits some. This table holds about 48,000 clones, approximately 78% found once. The sort gate was single viable CD3+CD4+CD8-CD45RO+ cells for memory CD4+ T cells. The sample was memory CD4+ T cells from blood. Source of these receptors: an adult in good health and CMV-seronegative.

The chain carries TRBV11-2 and TRBJ1-6; 9 bases are shared with TRBD1. With V trimmed by 0 bases and J by 8 bases, 2 bases remained unmatched. CDR3 length equals 15 residues. The germline V gene encodes CDR1 SGHAT and CDR2 FQNNGV. CDR3 coding DNA: TGTGCCAGCAGCTTAGAGGGACAGGGCCATTCACCCCTCCACTTT. Translating it yields CASSLEGQGHSPLHF.

V gene TRBV2 combines with J gene TRBJ2-2; D possibly uses TRBD1 or TRBD2 (5 bases each). With 2 bases removed from V and 5 bases from J, the gap between germline ends came to 12 bases. From germline, CDR1 is SNHLY and CDR2 FYNNEI. The CDR3 totals 15 residues. The CDR3 reads CASSESGARTGELFF. CDR3 coding DNA: TGTGCCAGCAGTGAATCCGGGGCCCGAACCGGGGAGCTGTTTTTT.

This clone was seen just once. The rearrangement links TRBV10-3 to TRBJ1-5, with 9 bases fitting TRBD1. The germline V gene has CDR1 ENHRY and CDR2 SYGVKD. The CDR3 runs 15 residues. Trimming removed 5 bases from V and 8 bases from J; junction bases left unmatched: 10. The CDR3 is CAISPDRGPGKPQHF. For the CDR3, the DNA is TGTGCCATCAGTCCGGACAGGGGACCTGGTAAGCCCCAGCATTTT.

The rearrangement joins TRBV18 to TRBJ1-1; 10 bases match TRBD1. This CDR3 has 15 amino acids. V lost 3 bases and J lost 4; bases outside the gene matches: 5. Germline V CDR1 and CDR2: KGHSH, LQKENI. CDR3: CASSPLTGGLTEAFF. In DNA, the CDR3 is TGTGCCAGCTCACCTTTGACAGGGGGCCTCACTGAAGCTTTCTTT.

This chain connects TRBV5-4 to TRBJ2-5, with a possible D match to TRBD2 (6 bases). This CDR3 comprises 14 residues. The germline V and J ends were trimmed by 0 bases and 4 bases, with 10 bases remaining between them. The germline V gene encodes CDR1 SGHNT and CDR2 YYREEE (reference sequence). CDR3 sequence (DNA): TGTGCCAGCAGCTTGGACATGGGGGGAGAGACCCAGTACTTC. It specifies CASSLDMGGETQYF.

The V call is TRBV19, the J call TRBJ1-6; no firm D call. V lost 9 bases to trimming and J lost 8 bases, with 17 bases between them. In germline, CDR1 is LNHDA, CDR2 SQIVND (reference sequence). This CDR3 region has 14 residues. In DNA, the CDR3 is TGTGCCAGCGGACGGAGGGAGATGGATTCACCCCTCCACTTT. It is translated as CASGRREMDSPLHF.

This clone was seen once. V and J are TRBV19 and TRBJ2-5; weak D call: TRBD1 (5 bases). The CDR3 is made up of 12 amino acids. V was trimmed by 7 bases and J by 2 bases, leaving 8 bases between them. Germline lookup yields CDR1 LNHDA and CDR2 SQIVND (reference sequence). CDR3 nucleotides: TGTGCCAGTACGGCAGGGCAAGAGACCCAGTACTTC. Residues: CASTAGQETQYF. The complete variable domain, with remaining parts taken from reference TRBV19 and TRBJ2-5, reads DGGITQSPKYLFRKEGQNVTLSCEQNLNHDAMYWYRQDPGQGLRLIYYSQIVNDFQKGDIAEGYSVSREKKESFPLTVTSAQKNPTAFYLCASTAGQETQYFGPGTRLLVL.

The J gene is TRBJ2-7, the V gene TRBV5-6; the D gene is possibly TRBD1 (6 bases). The germline V gene encodes CDR1 SGHDT and CDR2 YYEEEE. V dropped 2 bases and J dropped 9 bases, with 18 bases sitting between them. This CDR3 is built from 14 residues. CDR3 nucleotide sequence: TGTGCCAGCAGCTTAACGGGAAACAGGGTGGGGCAGTACTTC. Its translation is CASSLTGNRVGQYF.

This rearrangement joins TRBV19 to TRBJ1-5, with a possible D match to TRBD1 (5 bases). The CDR3 loop spans 15 amino acids. Looked up from germline, CDR1 is LNHDA and CDR2 is SQIVND (reference sequence). V was shortened by 3 bases and J by 3 bases, with 12 bases between the two germline ends. The CDR3 protein is CASSMGVYYNQPQHF. The CDR3 DNA reads TGTGCCAGTAGTATGGGGGTCTACTACAATCAGCCCCAGCATTTT.

This chain connects TRBV4-1 to TRBJ1-3, with D maybe TRBD1 (5 bases). The CDR3 length is 15 residues. The V end lost 2 bases, the J end lost 0 bases, and 8 bases lay between the germline ends. Germline V gives CDR1 MGHRA, CDR2 YSYEKL. CDR3 region: CASSQRQFSGNTIYF. CDR3 sequence (DNA): TGCGCCAGCAGCCAAAGACAGTTCTCTGGAAACACCATATATTTT.

The CDR3 DNA sequence: TGTGCCAGTAACCTAGACGACAGTTCCGCCTATAGCAATCAGCCCCAGCATTTT. Its translation: CASNLDDSSAYSNQPQHF. This chain connects TRBV19 to TRBJ1-5; D possibly corresponds to TRBD1 (5 bases). Germline V gene data show CDR1 as LNHDA and CDR2 as SQIVND (reference sequence). V lost 7 bases and J 0 bases, leaving 22 bases between the germline ends. CDR3 length: 18 amino acids.

This chain connects TRBV11-3 to TRBJ2-5; 7 bases are shared with TRBD1. J lost 5 bases, V lost 4 bases, and 4 bases had no gene match. Per the germline V gene, CDR1 is SGHNT and CDR2 is YENEEA. The CDR3 covers 13 residues. CDR3 DNA: TGTGCCAGCAGCTCCGAACAGGGGGAGACCCAGTACTTC. Translated, it gives CASSSEQGETQYF. Full variable domain (remainder filled in from reference TRBV11-3 and TRBJ2-5): EAGVVQSPRYKIIEKKQPVAFWCNPISGHNTLYWYLQNLGQGPELLIRYENEEAVDDSQLPKDRFSAERLKGVDSTLKIQPAELGDSAVYLCASSSEQGETQYFGPGTRLLVL.

This chain joins TRBV10-2 and TRBJ1-2; D remains ambiguous. Germline CDR1 reads WSHSY; CDR2 reads SAAADI. V was pared by 5 bases and J by 0 bases, with 10 bases between. CDR3 length equals 14 residues. The CDR3 loop is CASSWTIANYGYTF. The CDR3 DNA reads TGCGCCAGCAGTTGGACCATAGCTAACTATGGCTACACCTTC.

The CDR3 DNA sequence: TGCGCCAGCAGCTTAGGACCGGGGGACACAGATACGCAGTATTTT. It yields the protein CASSLGPGDTDTQYF. V gene TRBV5-1 combines with J gene TRBJ2-3, with a tentative D call TRBD2 (6 bases). The CDR3 runs to 15 residues. Germline-derived CDR1 and CDR2 are SGHRS and YFSETQ. V lost 2 bases, J lost 2 bases, and 12 bases lay in between.

CDR3 loop: CASSLGSGINSPLHF. The CDR3 DNA reads TGTGCCAGCAGCTTAGGCTCTGGAATTAATTCACCCCTCCACTTT. V is TRBV11-3 and J is TRBJ1-6, with no clear D. Trimming took off 1 base at V and 6 bases at J, with 10 bases between the two ends. The CDR3 contains 15 residues. Germline-derived CDR1 and CDR2 are SGHNT and YENEEA.